Listed here are 16 T cell receptor beta chains from one sample, sequenced in a study of OX40 agonist ivuxolimab in advanced cancers. Clones were read by immunoSEQ multiplex PCR, and TCRdb kept only the in-frame ones, dropping some. The table includes about 89,000 clones, approximately 90% detected once. The sequences come from CD4+ or CD8+ T cells sorted from blood, collected in a trial of the OX40 agonist ivuxolimab. The receptors come from an adult with an advanced solid tumor such as melanoma, head and neck, liver or kidney cancer.

This sequence joins TRBV2 and TRBJ1-3, with D unclear. The germline CDR1 and CDR2 sequences are SNHLY and FYNNEI. The CDR3 is 13 residues long. V was cut by 7 bases and J by 1 base, with 8 bases left in between. CDR3 protein: CASKEGSGNTIYF. DNA of the CDR3: TGTGCCAGCAAGGAGGGTTCTGGAAACACCATATATTTT.

In this sample, this clone turned up once. The chain couples TRBV29-1 to TRBJ2-5; either TRBD1 or TRBD2 may fit D (5 bases each). The CDR3 loop spans 12 amino acids. V shed 7 bases and J shed 2 bases, with 11 bases lying between them. Looked up from germline, CDR1 is SQVTM and CDR2 is ANQGSEA. The CDR3 loop reads CSAGPVQETQYF. In DNA, the CDR3 is TGCAGCGCGGGGCCCGTACAAGAGACCCAGTACTTC.

The chain uses TRBV7-2 and TRBJ2-5, with TRBD2 matching over 8 bases. V dropped 11 bases and J dropped 1; count of bases not matched to a gene: 9. The CDR3 spans 14 residues. Germline CDR1 SGHTA, CDR2 FQGNSA. CDR3 amino acids: CAGQVSGVQETQYF. The CDR3 DNA reads TGTGCCGGGCAGGTTAGCGGGGTCCAAGAGACCCAGTACTTC.

The J gene is TRBJ2-3, the V gene TRBV6-5, with D possibly being TRBD2 (7 bases). The CDR3 consists of 16 residues. Looked up from germline, CDR1 is MNHEY and CDR2 is SVGAGI. With 1 base removed from V and 5 bases from J, the gap between germline ends came to 16 bases. CDR3 nucleotide sequence: TGTGCCAGCAGTTACTTGGGCGGGGGCCATGAAGATACGCAGTATTTT. This sequence encodes CASSYLGGGHEDTQYF.

The chain couples TRBV27 to TRBJ2-3; D gene unclear. The CDR3 runs 14 residues. V was cut by 5 bases and J by 4 bases, with 13 bases left in between. Germline assignment: CDR1 MNHEY and CDR2 SMNVEV (reference sequence). The CDR3 loop reads CASSALSSSDTQYF. CDR3 DNA sequence: TGTGCCAGCAGTGCCCTTTCCTCGTCAGATACGCAGTATTTT.

J is TRBJ2-7 and V is TRBV5-1, with TRBD2 matching over 10 bases. Germline V lookup: CDR1 SGHRS, CDR2 YFSETQ. Losses at the gene ends were 1 base for V and 4 bases for J; bases not matched to a gene: 5. This CDR3 comprises 15 residues. The CDR3 loop is CASSLRTSGEYEQYF. The CDR3 DNA reads as TGCGCCAGCAGCTTGCGGACTAGCGGCGAGTACGAGCAGTACTTC. The variable domain in full, completed from reference TRBV5-1 and TRBJ2-7, reads KAGVTQTPRYLIKTRGQQVTLSCSPISGHRSVSWYQQTPGQGLQFLFEYFSETQRNKGNFPGRFSGRQFSNSRSEMNVSTLELGDSALYLCASSLRTSGEYEQYFGPGTRLTVT.

The rearrangement joins TRBV29-1 to TRBJ1-2; possible D gene TRBD1, 6 bases. Trimming took 3 bases from V and 1 from J, leaving 9 bases between them. The CDR3 is made up of 13 amino acids. Germline V gene lookup returns CDR1 SQVTM and CDR2 ANQGSEA. The CDR3 reads CSVEDRLNYGYTF. The DNA of the CDR3 is TGCAGCGTTGAGGACAGACTTAACTATGGCTACACCTTC. The full variable domain, its missing parts supplied by reference TRBV29-1 and TRBJ1-2, is SAVISQKPSRDICQRGTSLTIQCQVDSQVTMMFWYRQQPGQSLTLIATANQGSEATYESGFVIDKFPISRPNLTFSTLTVSNMSPEDSSIYLCSVEDRLNYGYTFGSGTRLTVV.

This clone has just a few counts. The CDR3 nucleotides are TGTGCCAGCAGGCAGGCGGCAAACACTGAAGCTTTCTTT. It yields the protein CASRQAANTEAFF. The V and J genes are TRBV28 and TRBJ1-1; D not certain. The CDR3 covers 13 residues. V lost 6 bases and J 2 bases, leaving 10 bases between the germline ends. Per germline, CDR1 MDHEN and CDR2 SYDVKM.

J is TRBJ1-1 and V is TRBV6-6; 7 bases line up with TRBD1. The V gene's germline CDR1 is MNHNY and CDR2 SVGAGI (reference sequence). Trimming took 2 bases from V and 11 from J; bases not matched to a gene: 8. CDR3 length: 13 residues. CDR3 DNA sequence: TGTGCCAGCAGTTACGAGGCCGACAGGGACGCTTTCTTT. It is translated as CASSYEADRDAFF.

The chain recombines TRBV5-1 with TRBJ1-1; perhaps TRBD1 as D (5 bases). Per the germline V gene, CDR1 is SGHRS and CDR2 is YFSETQ. The length of the CDR3 is 13 residues. Trimming removed 4 bases at V and 3 bases at J, with 10 bases between. This CDR3 reads CASSPGTHTEAFF. In DNA, the CDR3 is TGCGCCAGCAGCCCCGGGACCCACACTGAAGCTTTCTTT.

The chain carries TRBV5-1 and TRBJ1-2; the D gene is possibly TRBD1 (5 bases). Trimming took 4 bases from V and 5 from J, leaving 15 bases between them. The CDR3 runs 14 residues. Per germline, CDR1 SGHRS and CDR2 YFSETQ. CDR3 coding DNA: TGCGCCAGCAGCGGGACTCAGGGTGGTTATGGCTACACCTTC. Translation: CASSGTQGGYGYTF.

The CDR3 reads CASSFLDNTYEQYF. DNA of the CDR3: TGTGCCAGCAGCTTTCTGGACAACACCTACGAGCAGTACTTC. The chain is built from TRBV7-8 and TRBJ2-7; the D gene is possibly TRBD1 (5 bases). The CDR3 length is 14 residues. Trimming left V 3 bases short and J 2 bases short, with 11 bases between. Germline CDR1 and CDR2: SGHVS and FQNEAQ.

V gene TRBV7-9 combines with J gene TRBJ1-2, with TRBD1 as a possible D gene (5 bases). CDR3 length equals 15 residues. Trimming took 3 bases from V and 3 from J, leaving 14 bases between them. Germline V gives CDR1 SEHNR, CDR2 FQNEAQ (reference sequence). DNA for the CDR3: TGTGCCAGCAGCTTCATACGACAGCCCGACTATGGCTACACCTTC. It yields the protein CASSFIRQPDYGYTF.

The chain uses TRBV19 and TRBJ1-4, with no clear D. Between the trimmed V and J ends, which lost 3 bases and 6 bases, there was a span of 17 bases. Germline assignment: CDR1 LNHDA and CDR2 SQIVND (reference sequence). The CDR3 consists of 16 residues. The CDR3 is CASSMVPGLVYEKLFF. The CDR3 bases are TGTGCCAGTAGTATGGTCCCGGGATTGGTTTATGAAAAACTGTTTTTT.

The J gene is TRBJ1-1, the V gene TRBV11-2; maybe TRBD1 (5 bases). V lost 5 bases, J lost 0 bases, and 13 bases lay in between. The CDR3 totals 15 residues. In germline, CDR1 is SGHAT, CDR2 FQNNGV. CDR3 residues: CASSPRRGVNTEAFF. The CDR3 DNA is TGTGCCAGCAGCCCCCGGCGAGGGGTGAACACTGAAGCTTTCTTT.

The chain combines TRBV6-6 with TRBJ2-7; D is unresolved. CDR3 length: 14 residues. Trimming stripped 6 bases from V and 3 bases from J, with 15 bases between. From germline, CDR1 is MNHNY and CDR2 SVGAGI (reference sequence). CDR3 bases: TGTGCCAGCAGGGCGTATAGGGCGATCTACGAGCAGTACTTC. It specifies CASRAYRAIYEQYF.